This T cell receptor (beta chain) was recorded in a study of CD8 T cells in ankylosing spondylitis. The table lists this clonotype with many counts. The antigen is not known. Study-wide findings and caveats: According to the report, clones linked to the disease were significantly enriched in matched synovial fluid samples taken from ankylosing spondylitis patients. Made up of about eight highly homologous variants, a TCR beta motif appeared characteristic of ankylosing spondylitis blood.

TCRdb reanalysed the 5' RACE reads using MiXCR and keeps one entry per CDR3 protein. The repertoire holds a few hundred thousand distinct CDR3 sequences, with just under 7.5% as singletons. The V end was cut by 3 bases, the J end by 2 bases, with 5 bases between. Germline V lookup: CDR1 LNHDA, CDR2 SQIVND (reference sequence). The CDR3 covers 13 residues. The sequencing sample was made of blood, either unsorted or a sorted T cell fraction (not recorded which). This sequence was found in a male donor with ankylosing spondylitis. The chain recombines TRBV19 with TRBJ1-5; D gene unclear. This CDR3 is CASSMGGNQPQHF. Here the CDR3 DNA reads TGTGCCAGTAGTATGGGCGGCAATCAGCCCCAGCATTTT.